One sample yielded the 21 T cell receptor beta chains listed below, sequenced in a study of siplizumab effects on memory and regulatory T cells. Profiling relied on immunoSEQ multiplex PCR, and the TCRdb table lists in-frame clones only, not all of them. The sample records about 100,000 clones, less than 95% being singletons. The sequenced sample was non-Treg CD4+ T cells sorted from blood. Receptor source: a human donor in good health.

The chain links TRBV9 to TRBJ2-5, with 7 positions matching TRBD2. Trimming cost V 0 bases and J 3 bases; bases outside gene matches: 5. The CDR3 covers 15 residues. The germline CDR1 and CDR2 sequences are SGDLS and YYNGEE. CDR3 nucleotide sequence: TGTGCCAGCAGCGTAGCGGCGGGAGTTGAAGAGACCCAGTACTTC. Translated: CASSVAAGVEETQYF.

V gene TRBV4-1 combines with J gene TRBJ2-1, with TRBD2 identical over 12 bases. The CDR3 runs to 18 residues. Per the germline V gene, CDR1 is MGHRA and CDR2 is YSYEKL. The trim removed 5 bases at V and 0 bases at J, leaving 8 bases unmatched. The CDR3 nucleotides read TGCGCCAGCAGCTCTAGCGGGAGGGAACCTATCTCCTACAATGAGCAGTTCTTC. It codes for CASSSSGREPISYNEQFF.

The V gene is TRBV11-2, the J gene TRBJ2-1; D is uncertain. From germline, CDR1 is SGHAT and CDR2 FQNNGV. The CDR3 spans 12 residues. Trimming removed 5 bases from V and 9 bases from J, with 11 bases in between. This CDR3 reads CASSPAPIEQFF. The CDR3 bases are TGTGCCAGCAGCCCCGCCCCCATTGAGCAGTTCTTC.

The chain is built from TRBV7-2 and TRBJ2-5; D gene uncertain. Germline V gene sequence: CDR1 SGHTA, CDR2 FQGNSA. The CDR3 is made up of 13 amino acids. Trimming removed 2 bases from V and 4 bases from J, with 8 bases in between. The CDR3 nucleotides are TGTGCCAGCAGCTTAAAAGGAAGAGAGACCCAGTACTTC. The encoded protein is CASSLKGRETQYF.

The chain uses TRBV30 and TRBJ2-1; 8 positions match TRBD2. The CDR3 sequence is 15 residues long. Looked up from germline, CDR1 is GTSNPN and CDR2 is SVGIG (reference sequence). Trimming took 4 bases from V and 4 from J; bases not matched to a gene: 9. CDR3 nucleotide sequence: TGTGCCTGGAATCCAGCGGGAGTATTGTACAATGAGCAGTTCTTC. Protein sequence: CAWNPAGVLYNEQFF.

This rearrangement joins TRBV10-3 to TRBJ2-5, with a possible D match to TRBD2 (6 bases). Germline V lookup: CDR1 ENHRY, CDR2 SYGVKD. V lost 6 bases and J lost 11, with 13 bases in between. The CDR3 runs to 11 residues. The CDR3 loop is CAIRETREQYF. DNA for the CDR3: TGTGCCATCAGAGAGACCCGGGAGCAGTACTTC.

V is TRBV10-3 and J is TRBJ2-3; the match to TRBD2 covers 13 bases. The V and J ends lost 0 bases and 4 bases, in that order; junction bases with no gene match: 1. Germline CDR1 is ENHRY and CDR2 is SYGVKD. The CDR3 has 16 amino acids. The CDR3 coding sequence is TGTGCCATCAGTGAGTCGACTAGCGGGAGGCCAGATACGCAGTATTTT. Protein product: CAISESTSGRPDTQYF.

This sequence joins TRBV19 and TRBJ1-1; no firm D call. In germline, CDR1 is LNHDA, CDR2 SQIVND (reference sequence). The CDR3 has 12 amino acids. V dropped 5 bases and J dropped 7 bases, with 11 bases sitting between them. The CDR3 region is CASSLGPNEAFF. CDR3 sequence (DNA): TGTGCCAGTAGTCTAGGTCCCAATGAAGCTTTCTTT.

This chain links TRBV4-1 with TRBJ2-5, with TRBD2 matching over 9 bases. This CDR3 is built from 17 residues. In germline, CDR1 is MGHRA, CDR2 YSYEKL. V dropped 1 base and J dropped 0; count of bases not matched to a gene: 6. The CDR3, as DNA: TGCGCCAGCAGCCAAGTCTGGCTAGCGGGGAACCAAGAGACCCAGTACTTC. It specifies CASSQVWLAGNQETQYF.

J is TRBJ1-2 and V is TRBV10-3; no reliable D call. The CDR3 totals 14 residues. With 7 bases removed from V and 2 bases from J, the gap between germline ends came to 14 bases. Germline assignment: CDR1 ENHRY and CDR2 SYGVKD. The CDR3 reads CAINNKDGNYGYTF. The CDR3 bases are TGTGCCATCAATAATAAGGACGGAAACTATGGCTACACCTTC.

This clone was seen once. This sequence joins TRBV29-1 and TRBJ2-7; possible D gene TRBD2, 6 bases. Germline-derived CDR1 and CDR2 are SQVTM and ANQGSEA. V was shortened by 6 bases and J by 7 bases, with 13 bases between the two germline ends. This CDR3 has 11 amino acids. The DNA for the CDR3 is TGCAGCGTCAGCGCTGGGGGGGAGCAGTACTTC. As protein: CSVSAGGEQYF.

The CDR3 reads CASSPSVGQGALETQYF. The CDR3 DNA reads as TGTGCCAGCTCACCCTCGGTCGGACAGGGGGCTCTGGAGACCCAGTACTTC. The chain employs TRBV18 and TRBJ2-5, with 11 bases lining up with TRBD1. J gave up 5 bases and V 3 bases, and 11 bases lay outside the gene matches. The germline V gene has CDR1 KGHSH and CDR2 LQKENI. This CDR3 region has 17 residues.

This chain links TRBV6-1 with TRBJ2-5, with D tentatively TRBD2 (7 bases). V lost 6 bases and J 5 bases, leaving 19 bases between the germline ends. The CDR3 consists of 15 residues. Germline loops: CDR1 MNHNS, CDR2 SASEGT. CDR3 protein: CASRVEGGTRETQYF. Written as DNA, the CDR3 is TGTGCCAGCAGAGTGGAGGGGGGGACCCGGGAGACCCAGTACTTC.

The CDR3, as DNA: TGTGCCAGCAGCCAAGAACTACCCAAGGTAAACATTCAGTACTTC. This encodes CASSQELPKVNIQYF. The chain couples TRBV4-2 to TRBJ2-4; D unresolved. The V gene's germline CDR1 is LGHNA and CDR2 YNFKEQ. The CDR3 contains 15 residues. V was clipped by 0 bases and J by 6 bases, with 12 bases between them.

The chain is built from TRBV6-5 and TRBJ2-1; unclear D gene. The germline gives CDR1 MNHEY, CDR2 SVGAGI. The CDR3 is 13 residues long. Trimming pared 2 bases from V and 7 bases from J, leaving 9 bases between. Here the CDR3 reads CASSYGRMNEQFF. CDR3 DNA sequence: TGTGCCAGCAGTTACGGACGCATGAATGAGCAGTTCTTC.

The V and J genes are TRBV5-1 and TRBJ2-7, with 11 bases that match TRBD2. This CDR3 has 16 residues. The V and J ends lost 4 bases and 2 bases, in that order; junction bases with no gene match: 8. The germline V gene has CDR1 SGHRS and CDR2 YFSETQ. The CDR3 sequence is CASSLRSGRATYEQYF. The CDR3 DNA reads TGCGCCAGCAGCCTACGTAGCGGGAGGGCTACCTACGAGCAGTACTTC.

The chain is built from TRBV19 and TRBJ2-1; 9 positions agree with TRBD2. V lost 3 bases and J lost 6; bases outside the gene matches: 6. CDR1 LNHDA and CDR2 SQIVND come from the germline V gene (reference sequence). The CDR3 is made up of 15 amino acids. Here the CDR3 DNA reads TGTGCCAGTAGTATCATCGGGACTAGCCCCAATGAGCAGTTCTTC. Amino acid sequence: CASSIIGTSPNEQFF.

The chain is built from TRBV2 and TRBJ2-3; weak D call: TRBD1 (7 bases). Germline V gene data show CDR1 as SNHLY and CDR2 as FYNNEI. This CDR3 has 13 residues. V gave up 8 bases and J gave up 4 bases, with 13 bases separating them. The CDR3 bases are TGTGCCAGCGGGCAGGGGGGCGCAGATACGCAGTATTTT. Its protein is CASGQGGADTQYF.

The rearrangement links TRBV7-9 to TRBJ1-3, with 7 bases fitting TRBD1. The J segment lost 4 bases and the V segment lost 6 bases, leaving 6 bases of the junction unmatched. The CDR3 spans 14 residues. The germline V gene has CDR1 SEHNR and CDR2 FQNEAQ (reference sequence). The CDR3 nucleotides read TGTGCCAGCAGTACAGACAGGGCCGGAAACACCATATATTTT. Its protein product is CASSTDRAGNTIYF. Full variable domain (outside the CDR3, taken from reference TRBV7-9 and TRBJ1-3): DTGVSQNPRHKITKRGQNVTFRCDPISEHNRLYWYRQTLGQGPEFLTYFQNEAQLEKSRLLSDRFSAERPKGSFSTLEIQRTEQGDSAMYLCASSTDRAGNTIYFGEGSWLTVV.

The rearrangement joins TRBV5-5 to TRBJ2-5, with 7 bases identical to TRBD2. V lost 0 bases to trimming and J lost 0 bases; unmatched junction nucleotides: 5. CDR1 is SGHKS and CDR2 is YYEKEE in the germline V gene (reference sequence). The length of the CDR3 is 16 residues. CDR3 loop: CASSLVPGGYQETQYF. For the CDR3, the DNA is TGTGCCAGCAGCTTGGTTCCCGGGGGGTACCAAGAGACCCAGTACTTC.

This chain links TRBV5-4 with TRBJ2-1; 9 bases are a match to TRBD1. CDR3 size: 13 residues. Unmatched junction bases numbered 6, after V lost 10 bases and J lost 4 bases. CDR1 and CDR2 from the germline V gene are SGHNT and YYREEE (reference sequence). CDR3 loop: CAAEGQGYNEQFF. In nucleotides, the CDR3 is TGTGCCGCAGAGGGACAGGGTTACAATGAGCAGTTCTTC.